The 9 T cell receptor beta chains in this list originate from one sample, sequenced in a study of shared clonotypes between healthy human individuals. Produced via immunoSEQ multiplex PCR; TCRdb's table is partial and in-frame only. The table shows some 500,000 clones, with approximately 95% occurring only once. Input material: naive CD4+ T cells sorted from blood. Subset: CD45RA+ positively selected. These receptors were taken from a woman aged 25 to 39 in good health.

In DNA, the CDR3 is TGTGCCAGCAGTTTATCTGGACGTTGGGGGACCTTAAATGAAAAACTGTTTTTT. Its protein is CASSLSGRWGTLNEKLFF. The rearrangement joins TRBV28 to TRBJ1-4; TRBD1 is a possible D gene (5 bases). V gave up 1 base and J gave up 5 bases, with 20 bases separating them. Germline CDR1 is MDHEN and CDR2 is SYDVKM. CDR3 size: 18 residues.

V and J are TRBV19 and TRBJ2-3, with 8 bases fitting TRBD1. The germline gives CDR1 LNHDA, CDR2 SQIVND (reference sequence). The CDR3 runs 14 residues. The junction had 7 bases not matched to a gene; V was cut back by 10 bases and J by 1 base. DNA for the CDR3: TGTGCCACTATACCGGGACAGGGCACAGATACGCAGTATTTT. It is translated as CATIPGQGTDTQYF.

The chain links TRBV10-3 to TRBJ2-3; tentatively, D is TRBD2 (5 bases). The CDR3 has 10 residues. Per the germline V gene, CDR1 is ENHRY and CDR2 is SYGVKD. Between the trimmed V and J ends, which lost 8 bases and 7 bases, there was a span of 7 bases. Here the CDR3 DNA reads TGTGCCATCGGGAGTTATACGCAGTATTTT. Protein: CAIGSYTQYF.

The rearrangement uses TRBV6-6 and TRBJ2-7; D is perhaps TRBD1 (5 bases). This CDR3 comprises 14 residues. The V end lost 8 bases, the J end lost 1 base, and 15 bases lay between the germline ends. Germline loops: CDR1 MNHNY, CDR2 SVGAGI (reference sequence). This CDR3 reads CASQAEGASYEQYF. The CDR3, as DNA: TGTGCCAGCCAGGCAGAAGGGGCATCCTACGAGCAGTACTTC.

The CDR3 protein is CASSLWTGQNQETQYF. CDR3 in DNA: TGTGCCAGCAGTTTATGGACCGGACAGAACCAAGAGACCCAGTACTTC. J is TRBJ2-5 and V is TRBV28, with D possibly matching TRBD1 (6 bases). V lost 0 bases and J lost 0, with 11 bases in between. There are 16 residues in the CDR3. Germline V gene lookup returns CDR1 MDHEN and CDR2 SYDVKM.

The chain joins TRBV11-2 to TRBJ2-1; D call uncertain. The CDR3 is 12 amino acids. Germline CDR1 SGHAT, CDR2 FQNNGV. V lost 0 bases to trimming and J lost 11 bases, with 8 bases between them. CDR3: CASSLELSQQFF. DNA for the CDR3: TGTGCCAGCAGCTTAGAATTATCTCAGCAGTTCTTC.

The V call is TRBV30, the J call TRBJ1-1; D unclear. This CDR3 contains 14 residues. Trimming cost V 0 bases and J 1 base, with 9 bases left between them. From germline, CDR1 is GTSNPN and CDR2 SVGIG (reference sequence). CDR3 nucleotides: TGTGCCTGGAGTGTACCACAGCCGAACACTGAAGCTTTCTTT. Its translation is CAWSVPQPNTEAFF.

V and J are TRBV19 and TRBJ2-2; tentative D call: TRBD1 (5 bases). Germline V CDR1 and CDR2: LNHDA, SQIVND (reference sequence). CDR3 length: 14 amino acids. Trimming cost V 4 bases and J 5 bases, with 11 bases left between them. This chain's CDR3 is CASSTRQPTGELFF. The CDR3 nucleotides read TGTGCCAGTAGTACCCGACAGCCAACCGGGGAGCTGTTTTTT.

The chain carries TRBV29-1 and TRBJ2-7; D possibly matches TRBD1 or TRBD2 (5 bases each). Germline V gene sequence: CDR1 SQVTM, CDR2 ANQGSEA. There are 13 residues in the CDR3. Trimming shortened V by 7 bases and J by 5 bases, and 18 bases separated the two germline ends. As DNA, the CDR3 is TGCAGCGCAACGGGACGGGGAGTGGACGAGCAGTACTTC. Amino acid sequence: CSATGRGVDEQYF.